This T cell receptor (beta chain) emerged from a study of T cell responses to AZD1222 COVID-19 vaccine. Whole-study findings and limits: Spike-wide coverage was observed for vaccine-associated CD4 TCRs, with dominant responses at 160-218 and 743-854. Repertoires were obtained solely post-peak T cell response.

As to this clone: Its antigen is not known.

This CDR3 has 13 amino acids. The germline V gene encodes CDR1 MDHEN and CDR2 SYDVKM. The V end lost 7 bases, the J end lost 3 bases, and 12 bases lay between the germline ends. Measured with immunoSEQ multiplex PCR; TCRdb has only the in-frame clones, and not every one. This sample has 100,000 to 150,000 clones, with about nine tenths found just once. The material sequenced was peripheral blood, taken on day 0 of AZD1222 vaccination. The origin of this receptor is an adult in good health. The chain is built from TRBV28 and TRBJ1-2, with D unclear. The DNA of the CDR3 is TGTGCCAGCACCCTCGGGGTGGACTATGGCTACACCTTC. It codes for CASTLGVDYGYTF.